This record concerns one T cell receptor (beta chain) sequence. Its antigen is still unknown. This specimen belongs to a study of vaccination and CD4 T cells after COVID-19. The V gene end was trimmed by 3 bases and the J gene end by 0 bases; junction bases not matched to a gene: 7. The germline gives CDR1 LNHNV, CDR2 YYDKDF (reference sequence). The CDR3 runs 16 residues. The treatment is: approximately 9-day PBMC culture with coronavirus spike peptide pools or control peptides (ViraFEST assay). Antigen-specific T cell expansion with peptide pools preceded TCR sequencing in the ViraFEST approach. An Oncomine TCR Beta short-read assay was used to sequence the DNA from cultured CD4+ T cells. TCRdb used MiXCR to reprocess the PCR reads, holding one entry per CDR3 protein. The table has around 19,000 distinct CDR3 sequences, 56% seen once.

This TCR was recovered from a human donor who had recovered from COVID-19. This chain uses TRBV15 with TRBJ2-7; 8 nucleotides agree with TRBD1. Material for sequencing was CD4+ T cells from blood, cultured in vitro. In DNA, the CDR3 is TGTGCCACCAGCAGTGCCCTGGGACAGGTCTCCTACGAGCAGTACTTC. This gives the protein CATSSALGQVSYEQYF.